This entry describes one T cell receptor (beta chain). Its cognate antigen is unknown. The source of the sample is a study of T cell responses to AZD1222 COVID-19 vaccine. Across the whole study: Second-dose recipients at about 4 or about 12 weeks were treated as one pooled group. General study findings and limits: Just a handful of people given AZD1222 tested seropositive at baseline. Spike-specific TCR breadth and depth were elevated following two AZD1222 doses. CD4 TCRs covered the whole spike, strongest at regions 160-218 and 743-854.

Assay: immunoSEQ multiplex PCR; the TCRdb copy retains only in-frame clones and omits some. The sample contains around 110,000 clones, about 90% of which appear only once. The sequence derives from an adult in good health. Specimen: peripheral blood, collected on day 0 of AZD1222 vaccination.

In nucleotides, the CDR3 is TGTGCCAGCAGCGTGAACACAGGGGGCTACACCGGGGAGCTGTTTTTT. Its translation is CASSVNTGGYTGELFF. The chain recombines TRBV9 with TRBJ2-2, with 9 positions matching TRBD1. This CDR3 region has 16 residues. The germline CDR1 and CDR2 sequences are SGDLS and YYNGEE. The V segment lost 2 bases and the J segment 3 bases; nucleotides outside the gene matches: 5.